The 27 T cell receptor beta chains in this list originate from one sample, sequenced in a study of T cells in Graves' hyperthyroidism and ophthalmopathy. TCR beta CDR3 sequences were amplified from RNA transcripts. An initial round of RT-PCR targeting the TCR CDR3 relied on the HTBI primer set. One entry per CDR3 protein results from TCRdb running MiXCR on the multiplex PCR reads. The data hold 500,000 to 550,000 distinct CDR3 sequences, with less than 20% observed a single time. The sample comprised blood. The receptor source for this set is a man aged 35-49 years with Graves' ophthalmopathy.

This clonotype came up a few times. In DNA form, the CDR3 reads TGTGCCAGCAGCTTAGGGGACAGGGATTGGAGCACCATATATTTT. Translated, it gives CASSLGDRDWSTIYF. The chain recombines TRBV11-2 with TRBJ1-3, with 9 bases fitting TRBD1. Germline V lookup: CDR1 SGHAT, CDR2 FQNNGV. The junction had 7 bases not matched to a gene; V was cut back by 1 base and J by 9 bases. This CDR3 is built from 15 residues.

The CDR3 region has the DNA TGTGCCAGCAGCTGGACTAGCGGGAGTTTCAATGAGCAGTTCTTC. As protein: CASSWTSGSFNEQFF. V usage is TRBV7-2 and J usage is TRBJ2-1, with TRBD2 identical over 13 bases. After removal of 4 bases from V and 6 bases from J, the junction contained 3 bases not matched to a gene. Germline loops: CDR1 SGHTA, CDR2 FQGNSA. This CDR3 has 15 amino acids. The whole variable domain, remainder taken from reference TRBV7-2 and TRBJ2-1, is GAGVSQSPSNKVTEKGKDVELRCDPISGHTALYWYRQSLGQGLEFLIYFQGNSAPDKSGLPSDRFSAERTGGSVSTLTIQRTQQEDSAVYLCASSWTSGSFNEQFFGPGTRLTVL.

This clonotype was observed at least ten times. The chain carries TRBV7-9 and TRBJ1-1; D gene ambiguous. Between the trimmed V and J ends, which lost 1 base and 0 bases, there was a span of 6 bases. The germline V gene encodes CDR1 SEHNR and CDR2 FQNEAQ (reference sequence). This CDR3 region has 14 residues. The DNA of the CDR3 is TGTGCCAGCAGCTTAGGCACGATGAACACTGAAGCTTTCTTT. It encodes CASSLGTMNTEAFF.

The chain carries TRBV10-3 and TRBJ1-2; D remains unclear. This CDR3 region has 15 residues. The V end was cut by 0 bases, the J end by 3 bases, with 11 bases between. Germline values: CDR1 ENHRY, CDR2 SYGVKD. The CDR3 spells CAISESMVGDYGYTF. CDR3 DNA: TGTGCCATCAGTGAGTCGATGGTGGGCGACTATGGCTACACCTTC.

The V and J genes are TRBV7-9 and TRBJ2-3; D could derive from TRBD1 or TRBD2 (5 bases each). The CDR3 runs 13 residues. CDR1 and CDR2 (germline): SEHNR, FQNEAQ (reference sequence). V was clipped by 5 bases and J by 4 bases, with 10 bases between them. CDR3 loop: CASSGGRADTQYF. As DNA, the CDR3 is TGTGCCAGCAGCGGGGGTAGAGCAGATACGCAGTATTTT.

This clonotype was observed many times. The chain has TRBV3-1 and TRBJ2-7, with 8 bases that match TRBD1. The germline gives CDR1 LGHDT, CDR2 YNNKEL (reference sequence). Losses at the gene ends were 5 bases for V and 2 bases for J; bases not matched to a gene: 8. The CDR3 has 15 residues. The CDR3, as DNA: TGTGCCAGCAGCTCCCGGGGGACAGGAACCTACGAGCAGTACTTC. Its protein is CASSSRGTGTYEQYF.

This clonotype appeared a few times. The chain combines TRBV5-6 with TRBJ2-5; maybe TRBD2 (5 bases). V dropped 2 bases and J dropped 1 base, with 18 bases sitting between them. Germline CDR1 and CDR2: SGHDT and YYEEEE. The CDR3 spans 17 residues. CDR3 residues: CASSFISSGGTQETQYF. The CDR3, as DNA: TGTGCCAGCAGCTTCATTTCGAGCGGAGGTACCCAAGAGACCCAGTACTTC.

The CDR3 DNA is TGTGCCAGCAGTTCATCTGGGTCTAGCGGATACACAGATACGCAGTATTTT. Translating gives CASSSSGSSGYTDTQYF. This chain connects TRBV28 to TRBJ2-3; 7 bases agree with TRBD2. The CDR3 totals 17 residues. The V segment lost 4 bases and the J segment 2 bases; nucleotides outside the gene matches: 12. The germline CDR1 and CDR2 sequences are MDHEN and SYDVKM.

This clonotype was counted many times. The chain is built from TRBV6-1 and TRBJ2-2; 9 bases match TRBD2. Germline V CDR1 and CDR2: MNHNS, SASEGT. This CDR3 is 15 amino acids long. The CDR3 protein is CATVGVAGATGELFF. CDR3 DNA sequence: TGTGCTACCGTCGGGGTAGCGGGGGCGACCGGGGAGCTGTTTTTT.

This clonotype was observed a few times. The V gene is TRBV4-1, the J gene TRBJ1-2, with 11 bases that match TRBD1. The CDR3 covers 15 residues. The J segment lost 8 bases and the V segment lost 1 base, leaving 6 bases of the junction unmatched. Germline CDR1 MGHRA, CDR2 YSYEKL. CDR3 sequence: CASSQGLGQGEGYTF. The CDR3, as DNA: TGCGCCAGCAGCCAAGGACTGGGACAGGGGGAAGGCTACACCTTC.

The chain couples TRBV20-1 to TRBJ1-6, with D tentatively TRBD1 (6 bases). V dropped 1 base and J dropped 5 bases, with 9 bases sitting between them. The CDR3 runs to 14 residues. Per germline, CDR1 DFQATT and CDR2 SNEGSKA (reference sequence). The CDR3 region has the DNA TGCAGTGCTAGAGCGGGACACCATAATTCACCCCTCCACTTT. Translated, it gives CSARAGHHNSPLHF.

This clonotype was found a few times. This sequence joins TRBV20-1 and TRBJ1-1; possible D gene TRBD1, 5 bases. The CDR3 consists of 13 residues. V dropped 0 bases and J dropped 4 bases, with 9 bases sitting between them. The germline V gene has CDR1 DFQATT and CDR2 SNEGSKA (reference sequence). The CDR3 loop is CSARDRGTTEAFF. The CDR3 nucleotides read TGCAGTGCTAGAGATAGGGGCACCACTGAAGCTTTCTTT.

This clonotype was picked up a small number of times. The chain employs TRBV3-1 and TRBJ1-4, with unresolved D. Germline V CDR1 and CDR2: LGHDT, YNNKEL (reference sequence). The V end lost 4 bases, the J end lost 7 bases, and 13 bases lay between the germline ends. This CDR3 comprises 14 residues. This CDR3 reads CASSLRGRSEKLFF. CDR3 DNA: TGTGCCAGCAGCCTAAGAGGCCGTAGTGAAAAACTGTTTTTT. The full variable domain, in which reference TRBV3-1 and TRBJ1-4 provide the parts outside the CDR3, is DTAVSQTPKYLVTQMGNDKSIKCEQNLGHDTMYWYKQDSKKFLKIMFSYNNKELIINETVPNRFSPKSPDKAHLNLHINSLELGDSAVYFCASSLRGRSEKLFFGSGTQLSVL.

This clonotype showed up many times. This chain links TRBV24-1 with TRBJ1-5; 10 bases fit TRBD1. Losses at the gene ends were 1 base for V and 2 bases for J; bases not matched to a gene: 10. The germline gives CDR1 KGHDR, CDR2 SFDVKD. This CDR3 is 19 amino acids long. For the CDR3, the DNA is TGTGCCACCAGTGATTTTGAGCAGGCCGGGACAGGGGGCAATCAGCCCCAGCATTTT. It encodes CATSDFEQAGTGGNQPQHF.

The rearrangement joins TRBV5-1 to TRBJ2-7; TRBD1 matches at 9 bases. This CDR3 comprises 17 residues. Per the germline V gene, CDR1 is SGHRS and CDR2 is YFSETQ. V was clipped by 0 bases and J by 4 bases; unmatched bases: 11. The CDR3 DNA is TGCGCCAGCAGCTTGGCCCCGAGACAGGGGGGGATATACGAGCAGTACTTC. This gives the protein CASSLAPRQGGIYEQYF.

The chain links TRBV19 to TRBJ1-5; D remains ambiguous. The V end lost 9 bases, the J end lost 4 bases, and 13 bases lay between the germline ends. There are 13 residues in the CDR3. The germline gives CDR1 LNHDA, CDR2 SQIVND (reference sequence). CDR3 in DNA: TGTGCCAGCTCAAGTCAAACGAATCAGCCCCAGCATTTT. This translates into CASSSQTNQPQHF.

This chain connects TRBV11-3 to TRBJ2-2; D is unclear. CDR3 size: 14 residues. The ends were cut back, 5 bases at V and 5 bases at J, with 12 bases in the middle. The V gene's germline CDR1 is SGHNT and CDR2 YENEEA. CDR3 region: CASSPPSRTGELFF. The CDR3 DNA reads as TGTGCCAGCAGCCCCCCGTCTCGAACCGGGGAGCTGTTTTTT.

This clonotype came up a few times. The chain employs TRBV7-9 and TRBJ1-3; the D gene is possibly TRBD1 (5 bases). The CDR3 length is 16 residues. Germline V gene lookup returns CDR1 SEHNR and CDR2 FQNEAQ (reference sequence). Trimming cost V 3 bases and J 2 bases, with 14 bases left between them. The CDR3 region is CASSFGTGLTGNTIYF. CDR3 sequence (DNA): TGTGCCAGCAGCTTTGGAACAGGACTGACTGGAAACACCATATATTTT.

As to this clonotype: With a much larger clone just one base away, this may be a read error. The V and J genes are TRBV24-1 and TRBJ2-7, with D tentatively TRBD1 (6 bases). V was shortened by 3 bases and J by 6 bases, with 11 bases between the two germline ends. Germline CDR1 KGHDR, CDR2 SFDVKD. The CDR3 loop spans 13 amino acids. The CDR3 DNA is TGTGCCACCAGTGATCACCCAGGGGCCGAGCAGTACTTC. Amino acids: CATSDHPGAEQYF.

This clonotype was recorded at least ten times. The chain employs TRBV2 and TRBJ2-5; D may be TRBD1 (5 bases). The CDR3 runs 15 residues. The V end was cut by 0 bases, the J end by 2 bases, with 10 bases between. The germline gives CDR1 SNHLY, CDR2 FYNNEI. The CDR3 DNA follows: TGTGCCAGCAGTGAAGCCAGGGCAGCTCAAGAGACCCAGTACTTC. Its protein product is CASSEARAAQETQYF.

This clonotype was counted at least ten times. The chain combines TRBV6-2 or TRBV6-3 with TRBJ1-1, with D unresolved. V dropped 4 bases and J dropped 2 bases, with 8 bases sitting between them. Germline values: CDR1 MNHEY, CDR2 SVGEGT. CDR3 length: 13 residues. CDR3 in amino acids: CASSFTSNTEAFF. In nucleotides, the CDR3 is TGTGCCAGCAGTTTCACCAGCAACACTGAAGCTTTCTTT.

This clonotype was detected ten times or more. V gene TRBV12-3 or TRBV12-4 combines with J gene TRBJ1-6; D is unresolved. The CDR3 runs to 13 residues. V shed 3 bases and J shed 8 bases, with 8 bases lying between them. This chain's CDR3 is CASSLEDYSPLHF. CDR3 coding DNA: TGTGCCAGCAGTTTGGAGGATTATTCACCCCTCCACTTT.

The chain recombines TRBV11-1 with TRBJ1-2; perhaps TRBD1 as D (5 bases). CDR3 length: 14 residues. Trimming cost V 4 bases and J 8 bases, with 17 bases left between them. CDR1 and CDR2 from the germline V gene are SGHAT and FQDESV (reference sequence). CDR3 in DNA: TGTGCCAGCAGCTCTAGAGGGACGGGCGGCGGCTACACCTTC. Protein product: CASSSRGTGGGYTF. Drawing the rest from reference TRBV11-1 and TRBJ1-2, the complete variable domain is EAEVAQSPRYKITEKSQAVAFWCDPISGHATLYWYRQILGQGPELLVQFQDESVVDDSQLPKDRFSAERLKGVDSTLKIQPAELGDSAMYLCASSSRGTGGGYTFGSGTRLTVV.

CDR3 nucleotides: TGTGCCAGCACCCTATTGGGGGACCGCGAAGAGCAGTACTTC. Its protein product is CASTLLGDREEQYF. The V call is TRBV7-9, the J call TRBJ2-7; D tentatively reads TRBD1 or TRBD2 (5 bases each). The germline V and J ends were trimmed by 7 bases and 7 bases, with 20 bases remaining between them. This CDR3 contains 14 residues. Germline CDR1 and CDR2: SEHNR and FQNEAQ (reference sequence).

This clonotype has at least ten counts. The chain uses TRBV3-1 and TRBJ2-7; D uncertain. Trimming pared 4 bases from V and 7 bases from J, leaving 17 bases between. CDR3 length: 14 residues. Per the germline V gene, CDR1 is LGHDT and CDR2 is YNNKEL (reference sequence). For the CDR3, the DNA is TGTGCCAGCAGCCGAAGACATGGCCTTCTGGAGCAGTACTTC. Its translation: CASSRRHGLLEQYF.

This clonotype was observed a single time. The V and J genes are TRBV19 and TRBJ2-1, with 7 bases identical to TRBD2. CDR3 size: 12 residues. The V gene end was trimmed by 3 bases and the J gene end by 10 bases; junction bases not matched to a gene: 3. Germline V gene data show CDR1 as LNHDA and CDR2 as SQIVND (reference sequence). The CDR3: CASSMGLQEQFF. The CDR3 DNA sequence: TGTGCCAGTAGTATGGGACTACAAGAGCAGTTCTTC.

A few counts support this clonotype. This sequence joins TRBV29-1 and TRBJ2-3, with D perhaps TRBD2 (6 bases). This CDR3 has 14 residues. Germline assignment: CDR1 SQVTM and CDR2 ANQGSEA. V lost 4 bases and J lost 0, with 11 bases in between. CDR3 nucleotides: TGCAGCGTTGTACGGGCGGGGAGCACAGATACGCAGTATTTT. Translated: CSVVRAGSTDTQYF.